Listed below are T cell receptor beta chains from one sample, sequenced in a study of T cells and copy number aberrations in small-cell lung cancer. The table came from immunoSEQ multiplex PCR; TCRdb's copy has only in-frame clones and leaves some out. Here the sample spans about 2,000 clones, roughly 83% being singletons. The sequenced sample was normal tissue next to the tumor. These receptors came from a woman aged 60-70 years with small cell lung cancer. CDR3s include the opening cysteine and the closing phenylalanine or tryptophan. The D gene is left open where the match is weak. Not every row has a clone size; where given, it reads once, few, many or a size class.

CASRVAAGNLYEQYF TGCGCCAGCCGGGTAGCAGCAGGGAACCTCTACGAGCAGTACTTC TRBV5-1 . TRBJ2-7 .
CASSASLAGVYEQYF TGTGCCAGCAGCGCCAGTTTAGCGGGAGTATACGAGCAGTACTTC TRBV7-2 . TRBJ2-7 TRBD2
CASSQEGGGFGKDTQYF TGCGCCAGCAGCCAAGAGGGAGGGGGCTTCGGGAAGGATACGCAGTATTTT TRBV4-1 . TRBJ2-3 .
CAWSGSSYNEQFF TGTGCCTGGAGTGGCAGCTCCTACAATGAGCAGTTCTTC TRBV30 . TRBJ2-1 .
CASSLWDRVTGNTIYF TGTGCCAGCAGCTTGTGGGACAGGGTAACTGGAAACACCATATATTTT TRBV7-9 once TRBJ1-3 TRBD1
CASSLSTDTQYF TGTGCCAGCAGTTTGTCGACAGATACGCAGTATTTT TRBV28 . TRBJ2-3 .
CASSLPPNTQYF TGTGCCAGCAGCTTACCCCCGAATACGCAGTATTTT TRBV7-8 . TRBJ2-3 .
CASSLSGYEQYF TGTGCCAGCAGCTTATCAGGGTACGAGCAGTACTTC TRBV11-3 . TRBJ2-7 .
CASSLPHSYEQYF TGTGCCAGCAGTTTACCTCACTCCTACGAGCAGTACTTC TRBV28 . TRBJ2-7 .
CASSVATQGTGELFF TGTGCCAGCAGCGTAGCTACTCAGGGGACCGGGGAGCTGTTTTTT TRBV9 . TRBJ2-2 .
CASSPGGDAFF TGTGCCAGCTCACCGGGCGGGGATGCTTTCTTT TRBV18 . TRBJ1-1 .
CASSALFSSTDTQYF TGTGCCAGCAGCGCCCTGTTCTCTAGCACAGATACGCAGTATTTT TRBV6-1 . TRBJ2-3 .
CASSDQTSSVETQYF TGCGCCAGCAGTGACCAGACTAGCTCGGTGGAGACCCAGTACTTC TRBV10-1 few TRBJ2-5 TRBD2
CASSLGQGSTEAFF TGTGCCAGCAGCTTAGGGCAGGGTAGCACTGAAGCTTTCTTT TRBV11-2 . TRBJ1-1 .
CASSPSGNTIYF TGTGCCAGCAGCCCCTCTGGAAACACCATATATTTT TRBV7-8 . TRBJ1-3 .
CATPTTGAASGANVLTF TGTGCCACCCCCACGACAGGGGCAGCCTCTGGGGCCAACGTCCTGACTTTC TRBV2 . TRBJ2-6 TRBD1
CASSLTGLGYEQYF TGTGCCAGCAGCTTAACGGGGTTGGGCTACGAGCAGTACTTC TRBV7-6 . TRBJ2-7 .
CASSPEFEGFEGYTF TGCGCCAGCAGCCCGGAATTCGAAGGGTTCGAAGGCTACACCTTC TRBV5-1 . TRBJ1-2 .
CASSETSGGRRETQYF TGTGCCAGCAGTGAGACTAGCGGGGGCCGAAGGGAGACCCAGTACTTC TRBV6-1 . TRBJ2-5 TRBD2
CASSSEGSGRETNTGELFF TGCGCCAGCAGCTCCGAGGGTAGCGGGAGGGAAACGAACACCGGGGAGCTGTTTTTT TRBV5-1 once TRBJ2-2 TRBD2
CASSQDGEGQDTQYF TGCGCCAGCAGCCAAGATGGAGAGGGGCAAGATACGCAGTATTTT TRBV4-3 . TRBJ2-3 .
CAWKRAGNTIYF TGTGCCTGGAAACGGGCTGGAAACACCATATATTTT TRBV30 . TRBJ1-3 .
CASSYSGRNEQFF TGTGCCAGCAGTTATAGCGGGAGAAATGAGCAGTTCTTC TRBV27 large TRBJ2-1 TRBD2
CASSQYRAPPYNEQFF TGTGCCAGCAGTCAATACCGGGCCCCCCCCTACAATGAGCAGTTCTTC TRBV27 once TRBJ2-1 .
CASSIASGRAGETQYF TGTGCCAGCTCGATTGCAAGCGGGAGGGCCGGGGAGACCCAGTACTTC TRBV18 . TRBJ2-5 TRBD2
CASSQVPAGITPNEQFF TGCGCCAGCAGCCAAGTCCCCGCAGGGATAACCCCCAATGAGCAGTTCTTC TRBV4-1 . TRBJ2-1 .
CASSLSSGTNTGELFF TGTGCCAGCAGCCTCTCATCCGGGACAAACACCGGGGAGCTGTTTTTT TRBV7-2 . TRBJ2-2 .
CASSYSQVTDGYTF TGTGCCAGCAGTTACTCCCAGGTAACCGACGGCTACACCTTC TRBV6-5 . TRBJ1-2 .
CASSLDHINIQYF TGTGCCAGCAGCCTCGATCACATAAACATTCAGTACTTC TRBV7-6 once TRBJ2-4 .
CASSRTGAGEQYF TGTGCCAGCAGCCGTACAGGGGCTGGTGAGCAGTACTTC TRBV11-2 . TRBJ2-7 TRBD1
CASSFRDPGTEAFF TGTGCCAGCAGTTTCCGGGACCCAGGCACTGAAGCTTTCTTT TRBV27 large TRBJ1-1 .
CASSSRGLGQGYNEQFF TGCGCCAGCAGCTCACGGGGTTTGGGACAGGGTTACAATGAGCAGTTCTTC TRBV5-1 once TRBJ2-1 TRBD1
CASSSTQDSYEQYF TGTGCCAGCAGCTCTACTCAGGATTCCTACGAGCAGTACTTC TRBV9 . TRBJ2-7 .
CASSQERGGAGAYNEQFF TGTGCCAGCAGCCAAGAACGCGGGGGGGCCGGAGCCTACAATGAGCAGTTCTTC TRBV4-2 . TRBJ2-1 TRBD2
CASSHNTRTEAFF TGTGCCAGCAGCCATAATACAAGGACTGAAGCTTTCTTT TRBV11-1 . TRBJ1-1 .
CASSPGLAGAQETQYF TGCGCCAGCAGCCCTGGACTAGCGGGGGCCCAAGAGACCCAGTACTTC TRBV5-1 . TRBJ2-5 TRBD2
CASSPSDSNQPQHF TGTGCCAGCTCACCATCAGATAGCAATCAGCCCCAGCATTTT TRBV18 . TRBJ1-5 .
CASSLVQENTEAFF TGTGCCAGCAGCTTAGTACAGGAGAACACTGAAGCTTTCTTT TRBV7-9 . TRBJ1-1 .
CASRPRTSGSNEQFF TGTGCCAGCAGGCCCAGGACTAGCGGCTCAAATGAGCAGTTCTTC TRBV11-1 . TRBJ2-1 TRBD2
CASSVRGANTGELFF TGTGCCAGCAGCGTTAGGGGGGCGAACACCGGGGAGCTGTTTTTT TRBV9 . TRBJ2-2 .
CASSYDRNSYEQYF TGTGCCAGCAGTTATGACAGGAACTCCTACGAGCAGTACTTC TRBV6-6 few TRBJ2-7 .
CASSLSGGSTNYGYTF TGCGCCAGCAGCTTGTCTGGGGGCAGCACGAACTATGGCTACACCTTC TRBV5-1 . TRBJ1-2 .
CASSQTNRDNYGYTF TGTGCCAGCAGCCAAACAAACAGGGATAACTATGGCTACACCTTC TRBV7-3 . TRBJ1-2 .
CASSPSGLLQYF TGTGCCAGCAGTCCTTCGGGCCTCTTGCAGTACTTC TRBV28 once TRBJ2-7 .
CASSNGQDYEQYF TGTGCCAGTAGTAATGGACAGGACTACGAGCAGTACTTC TRBV19 . TRBJ2-7 TRBD1
CASSQFEETGELFF TGTGCCAGCAGCCAGTTCGAGGAAACCGGGGAGCTGTTTTTT TRBV14 . TRBJ2-2 .
CASGTAYSPLHF TGTGCCTCCGGGACAGCTTATTCACCCCTCCACTTT TRBV28 . TRBJ1-6 TRBD1
CASSQAWSSGANVLTF TGCGCCAGCAGCCAAGCCTGGAGCTCTGGGGCCAACGTCCTGACTTTC TRBV4-3 . TRBJ2-6 .
CASSRQEYNEQFF TGCGCCAGCAGCAGACAGGAGTACAATGAGCAGTTCTTC TRBV10-1 few TRBJ2-1 .
CASSPDPGGWQPQHF TGTGCCAGCAGTCCTGACCCTGGAGGTTGGCAGCCCCAGCATTTT TRBV7-2 . TRBJ1-5 .
CASSFGQLAGGQETQYF TGCGCCAGCAGCTTTGGGCAACTAGCGGGGGGGCAAGAGACCCAGTACTTC TRBV5-1 few TRBJ2-5 TRBD2